Sequencing of this TCR beta chain was carried out in a study of T cell clonality in common variable immunodeficiency. Study-wide results and limits: In common variable immunodeficiency, TCR beta chains reportedly carried fewer deletions and N-nucleotide insertions.

Repertoires were generated with immunoSEQ multiplex PCR, while TCRdb's copy carries only in-frame clones and drops some. The repertoire shows about 7,800 clones; the top ten hold roughly 3.5%. This CDR3 is built from 13 residues. Trimming shortened V by 2 bases and J by 1 base, and 5 bases separated the two germline ends. Per the germline V gene, CDR1 is SGHDT and CDR2 is YYEEEE. Patients and controls were mostly of Caucasian heritage. All CVID subjects were on immunoglobulin replacement for at least one year. CVID subjects were neither ill nor on immunomodulatory or immunosuppressive medication at sampling. Blood samples were heparinized, about 4.5 to 8.5 ml per donor. Its frequency marks this clone as medium-sized. Its antigen is not known. The read halts 3 residues ahead of the CDR3 end, with the missing end drawn from the germline J gene.

Sequenced sample: peripheral blood mononuclear cells. The receptor was isolated from a human donor with common variable immunodeficiency. The chain carries TRBV5-6 and TRBJ2-3; perhaps TRBD1 as D (5 bases). The CDR3 bases that were read are TGTGCCAGCAGCTTACAGGGCACAGATACG. Encoded protein: CASSLQGTDT. The whole CDR3 region reads CASSLQGTDTQYF.